Listed here is a single T cell receptor beta chain. Some clones are missing from TCRdb's copy, which holds only in-frame ones; the method was immunoSEQ multiplex PCR. The sample includes over 80,000 clones, 70% to 85% seen only once; the top ten take 2.5% to 3.5%. The data belong to a study of neoadjuvant anti-PD-1 for oral cavity cancer. This TCR was sampled from a person aged 35-79 years with oral cavity squamous cell carcinoma. This specimen consisted of PBMCs, obtained before nivolumab (anti-PD-1) treatment.

CDR3 DNA sequence: TGCGCCAGCAGCTTGGGAGGAGGGGCGAACTCTGGGGCCAACGTCCTGACTTTC. Its protein product is CASSLGGGANSGANVLTF. The chain uses TRBV5-1 and TRBJ2-6; D may be TRBD2 (6 bases). The CDR3 totals 18 residues. Germline loops: CDR1 SGHRS, CDR2 YFSETQ. The V gene lost 0 bases and the J gene lost 0 bases, with 13 bases spanning the gap.